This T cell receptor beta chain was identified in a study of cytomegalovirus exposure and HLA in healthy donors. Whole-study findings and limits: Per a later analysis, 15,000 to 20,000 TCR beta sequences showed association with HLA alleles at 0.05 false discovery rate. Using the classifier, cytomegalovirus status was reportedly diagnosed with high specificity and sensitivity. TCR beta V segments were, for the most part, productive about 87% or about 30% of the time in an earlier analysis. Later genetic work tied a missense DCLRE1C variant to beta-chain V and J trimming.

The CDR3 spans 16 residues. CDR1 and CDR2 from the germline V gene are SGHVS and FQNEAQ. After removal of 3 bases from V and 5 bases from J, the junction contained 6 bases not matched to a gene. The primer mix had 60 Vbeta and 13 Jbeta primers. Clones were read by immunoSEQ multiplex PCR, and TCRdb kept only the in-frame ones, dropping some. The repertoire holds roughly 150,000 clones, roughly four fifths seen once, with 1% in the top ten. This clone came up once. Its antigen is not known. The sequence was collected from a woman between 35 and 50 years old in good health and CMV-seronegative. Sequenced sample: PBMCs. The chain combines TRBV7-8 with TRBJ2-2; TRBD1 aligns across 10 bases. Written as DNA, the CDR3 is TGTGCCAGCAGCTTCAGACCGGGACAGGGGACCGGGGAGCTGTTTTTT. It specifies CASSFRPGQGTGELFF.